This TCR beta chain originates from a study of CD8 T cells in ankylosing spondylitis. Broader study findings: Blood of patients with ankylosing spondylitis appeared to be characterized by a TCR beta motif of about eight highly homologous variants. Previously reported in reactive arthritis synovial fluid and blood were some of the motif variants.

On this clonotype itself: Its antigen is not known. At one boundary the junction diverges from the germline segment, which might be a read error.

This CDR3 has 15 amino acids. In germline, CDR1 is LGHDT, CDR2 YNNKEL (reference sequence). Generation of TCR beta libraries employed quantitative 5'-RACE incorporating molecular barcodes. TCRdb re-called the 5' RACE reads with MiXCR, one entry per CDR3 protein. The sample has approximately 300,000 distinct CDR3 sequences; 7% to 9% are singletons. The rearrangement links TRBV3-1 to TRBJ1-1; the D gene is possibly TRBD1 (6 bases). The receptor was derived from a male donor with ankylosing spondylitis. Source material: blood, either unsorted or a sorted T cell fraction (not recorded which). CDR3 in amino acids: CASSQGATGYAEAYF. The CDR3, as DNA: TGTGCCAGCAGCCAAGGGGCAACAGGGTATGCTGAAGCTTACTTT.